Given below is one T cell receptor beta chain in context. Its cognate antigen is unknown. The data were obtained in a study of PD-1 blockade in classical Hodgkin lymphoma. Method: immunoSEQ multiplex PCR; TCRdb's copy keeps in-frame clones and lacks some. The sample lists tens of thousands of clones, roughly 70% occurring once. The study's findings and limits: Complete responders had baseline diversity similar to newly diagnosed patients.

Germline V lookup: CDR1 MNHNS, CDR2 SASEGT. Trimming cost V 3 bases and J 9 bases, with 18 bases left between them. The CDR3 contains 16 residues. Exposure to brentuximab vedotin varied, and each patient had relapsed following autologous stem cell transplantation. The sample here was peripheral blood mononuclear cells (PBMCs), taken before the second cycle of nivolumab. This receptor was identified in a human donor with classical Hodgkin lymphoma. The chain uses TRBV6-1 and TRBJ1-6; no definite D call. DNA of the CDR3: TGTGCCAGCAGTGACCGCGCCATGCCCGGGAGTTCACCCCTCCACTTT. As protein: CASSDRAMPGSSPLHF.